A single sample is the source of the 2 T cell receptor beta chains below, sequenced in a study of CD8 T cells in Susac syndrome. Reverse transcription of 0.5 to 1 ug RNA used random hexamers. TCRdb reprocessed the immunoSEQ multiplex PCR reads via MiXCR and lists one record per CDR3 protein. This sample has 80,000 or so distinct CDR3 sequences, with approximately 93% found just once. Sequencing input: CD8+ T cells from PBMCs. These receptor sequences come from a human donor with Susac syndrome.

The chain couples TRBV6-2 or TRBV6-3 to TRBJ2-7; 9 nucleotides line up with TRBD2. The CDR3 is 15 residues long. The V and J ends lost 4 bases and 2 bases, in that order; junction bases with no gene match: 6. The germline gives CDR1 MNHEY, CDR2 SVGEGT. The CDR3 DNA is TGTGCCAGCAGTTTCTTGGCTAGCGGGGCCTACGAGCAGTACTTC. Protein: CASSFLASGAYEQYF.

V and J are TRBV7-2 and TRBJ2-3, with 9 positions matching TRBD2. The CDR3 spans 16 residues. Germline-derived CDR1 and CDR2 are SGHTA and FQGNSA. Losses at the gene ends were 1 base for V and 0 bases for J; bases not matched to a gene: 2. DNA of the CDR3: TGTGCCAGCAGCTTAGAAGCGGGGGGAAGCACAGATACGCAGTATTTT. Its translation is CASSLEAGGSTDTQYF. The full variable domain, its missing parts supplied by reference TRBV7-2 and TRBJ2-3, is GAGVSQSPSNKVTEKGKDVELRCDPISGHTALYWYRQSLGQGLEFLIYFQGNSAPDKSGLPSDRFSAERTGGSVSTLTIQRTQQEDSAVYLCASSLEAGGSTDTQYFGPGTRLTVL.